This entry lists 6 T cell receptor beta chains sequenced from one sample in a study of T-cell memory formation after mild COVID-19. TCRdb re-called the 5' RACE reads with MiXCR, one entry per CDR3 protein. The table records 100,000 to 120,000 distinct CDR3 sequences, 22% of them present only once. The material sequenced was PBMCs or a T cell subset sorted from them (not recorded which). The source of these receptors is a man aged 18 to 29 who had mild COVID-19 (a few samples of this study predate the infection). Cell type and time point are not known.

This clonotype was detected a few times. CDR3 sequence: CASSYQENTQYF. CDR3 sequence (DNA): TGTGCCAGCAGTTATCAGGAAAATACGCAGTATTTT. This chain links TRBV3-1 with TRBJ2-3; D gene unclear. Germline assignment: CDR1 LGHDT and CDR2 YNNKEL (reference sequence). Trimming took off 6 bases at V and 7 bases at J, with 11 bases between the two ends. The CDR3 spans 12 residues.

This clonotype was seen a few times. The chain joins TRBV4-3 to TRBJ2-1, with 7 bases that match TRBD1. This CDR3 comprises 15 residues. Germline V gene lookup returns CDR1 LGHNA and CDR2 YSLEER. J lost 4 bases, V lost 6 bases, and 9 bases had no gene match. The CDR3 protein is CASRAGTASYNEQFF. CDR3 nucleotide sequence: TGCGCCAGCAGGGCCGGGACAGCGTCTTACAATGAGCAGTTCTTC.

The CDR3 region is CAISGTGGRGANVLTF. The CDR3 DNA reads as TGTGCCATCAGTGGGACAGGGGGCCGTGGGGCCAACGTCCTGACTTTC. J is TRBJ2-6 and V is TRBV10-3, with 11 nucleotides matching TRBD1. V shed 4 bases and J 3 bases; nucleotides not matched to a gene: 2. This CDR3 is 16 amino acids long. Germline V gene lookup returns CDR1 ENHRY and CDR2 SYGVKD.

The CDR3 sequence is CASKGTELELFF. CDR3 coding DNA: TGTGCCAGCAAAGGAACCGAATTGGAGCTGTTTTTT. V usage is TRBV11-2 and J usage is TRBJ2-2; no clear D gene. V was trimmed by 7 bases and J by 10 bases, leaving 13 bases between them. The germline CDR1 and CDR2 sequences are SGHAT and FQNNGV. The CDR3 consists of 12 residues.

CDR3 residues: CASSPPSYEQYF. Here the CDR3 DNA reads TGTGCCAGCAGCCCCCCTTCCTACGAGCAGTACTTC. The rearrangement links TRBV7-9 to TRBJ2-7; no firm D call. Germline V gives CDR1 SEHNR, CDR2 FQNEAQ (reference sequence). The CDR3 covers 12 residues. The germline V and J ends were trimmed by 5 bases and 1 base, with 6 bases remaining between them.

The rearrangement joins TRBV5-1 to TRBJ2-6; D unresolved. The CDR3 is 15 amino acids. Germline V CDR1 and CDR2: SGHRS, YFSETQ. Trimming left V 0 bases short and J 1 base short, with 5 bases between. CDR3 region: CASSLARSGANVLTF. CDR3 bases: TGCGCCAGCAGCTTGGCCCGTTCTGGGGCCAACGTCCTGACTTTC.